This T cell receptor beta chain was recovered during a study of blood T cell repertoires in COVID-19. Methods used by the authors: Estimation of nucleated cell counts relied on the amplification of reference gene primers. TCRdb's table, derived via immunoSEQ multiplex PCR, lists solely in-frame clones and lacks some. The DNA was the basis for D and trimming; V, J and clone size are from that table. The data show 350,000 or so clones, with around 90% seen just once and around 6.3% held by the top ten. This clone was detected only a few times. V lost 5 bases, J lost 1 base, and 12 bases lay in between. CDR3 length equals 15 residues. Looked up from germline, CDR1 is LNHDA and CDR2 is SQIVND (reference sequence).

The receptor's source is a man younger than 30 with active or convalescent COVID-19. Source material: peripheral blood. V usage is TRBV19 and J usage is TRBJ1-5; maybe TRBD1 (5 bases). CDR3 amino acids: CASSPSDSSNQPQHF. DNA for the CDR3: TGTGCCAGTAGTCCGTCAGACAGCAGCAATCAGCCCCAGCATTTT.